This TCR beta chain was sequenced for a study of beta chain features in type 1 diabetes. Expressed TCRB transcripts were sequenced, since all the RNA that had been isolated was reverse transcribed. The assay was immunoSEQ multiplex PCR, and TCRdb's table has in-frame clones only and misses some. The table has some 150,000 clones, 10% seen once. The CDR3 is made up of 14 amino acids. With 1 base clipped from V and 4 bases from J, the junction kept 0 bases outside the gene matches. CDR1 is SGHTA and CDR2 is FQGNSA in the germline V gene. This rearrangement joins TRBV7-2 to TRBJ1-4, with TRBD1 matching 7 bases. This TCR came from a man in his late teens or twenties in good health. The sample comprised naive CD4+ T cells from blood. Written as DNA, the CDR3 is TGTGCCAGCAGCTTAGACAGGGGTAATGAAAAACTGTTTTTT. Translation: CASSLDRGNEKLFF.